The present T cell receptor (beta chain) was sequenced within a study of cytomegalovirus exposure and HLA in healthy donors. Per the germline V gene, CDR1 is SGHNT and CDR2 is YYREEE (reference sequence). This CDR3 comprises 15 residues. The V gene end was trimmed by 3 bases and the J gene end by 3 bases; junction bases not matched to a gene: 5. General study points: The study flagged around 160 TCR beta chains as cytomegalovirus-associated.

This table comes from immunoSEQ multiplex PCR, and its TCRdb copy is limited to in-frame clones, with some not included. This repertoire shows some 160,000 clones, approximately 89% found once; its top ten account for 0.55% to 0.8%. Regarding this clone: Its antigen remains unknown.

The donors were members of the roughly 120-subject validation cohort (separate from the approximately 670-subject first cohort). The V and J genes are TRBV5-4 and TRBJ1-2; 10 bases are a match to TRBD1. This clonotype was obtained from a man aged 18 to 29 in good health and CMV-seronegative. The sequencing input was PBMCs. The CDR3 protein is CASSSPTGGDYGYTF. The CDR3 nucleotides are TGTGCCAGCAGCTCGCCGACAGGGGGCGACTATGGCTACACCTTC.